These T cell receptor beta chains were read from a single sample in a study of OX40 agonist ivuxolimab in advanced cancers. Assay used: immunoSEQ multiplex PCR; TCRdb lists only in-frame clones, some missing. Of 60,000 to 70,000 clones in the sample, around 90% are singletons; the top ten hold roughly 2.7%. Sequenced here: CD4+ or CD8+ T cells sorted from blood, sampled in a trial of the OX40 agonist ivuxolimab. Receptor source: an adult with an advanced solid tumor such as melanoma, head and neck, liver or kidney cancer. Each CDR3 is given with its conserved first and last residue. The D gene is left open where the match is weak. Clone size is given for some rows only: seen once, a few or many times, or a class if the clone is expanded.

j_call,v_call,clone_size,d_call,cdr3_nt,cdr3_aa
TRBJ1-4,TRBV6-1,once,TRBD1,TGTGCCAGCAGTGAACGGGACAGGGGATCTTGGGAAAAACTGTTTTTT,CASSERDRGSWEKLFF
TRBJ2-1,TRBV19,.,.,TGTGCCAGTAGTATCGACAGGCCCCATGAGCAGTTCTTC,CASSIDRPHEQFF
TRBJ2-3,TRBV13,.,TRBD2,TGTGCCAGCAGTCGGACTAGCGGGGGGGCGCCCACCCGCACAGATACGCAGTATTTT,CASSRTSGGAPTRTDTQYF
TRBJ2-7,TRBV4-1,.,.,TGCGCCAGCAGCCCCGCCGGGAGTCCCTACGAGCAGTACTTC,CASSPAGSPYEQYF
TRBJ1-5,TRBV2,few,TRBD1,TGTGCCAGCAGGCCAACAGGGGATCTGGGTCAGCCCCAGCATTTT,CASRPTGDLGQPQHF
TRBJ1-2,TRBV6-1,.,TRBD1,TGTGCCAGCGTGAGGACAGGGGATGGCTACACCTTC,CASVRTGDGYTF
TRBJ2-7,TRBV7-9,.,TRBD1,TGTGCCAGCAGCTCCCGGACAGGGAACGCCTACGAGCAGTACTTC,CASSSRTGNAYEQYF
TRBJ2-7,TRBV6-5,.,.,TGTGCCAGCAGTAGCCCCTACGAGCAGTACTTC,CASSSPYEQYF
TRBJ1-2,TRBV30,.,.,TGTGCCTGGAATGGCAATCTAGGCGGCCTCTATGGCTACACCTTC,CAWNGNLGGLYGYTF
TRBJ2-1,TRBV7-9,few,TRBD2,TGTGCCAGCAGCGGAGCCCGGGGGGGGAATGAGCAGTTCTTC,CASSGARGGNEQFF
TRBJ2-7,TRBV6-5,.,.,TGTGCCAGCAGTTACTCGTGGGGCGCTTCCTACGAGCAGTACTTC,CASSYSWGASYEQYF
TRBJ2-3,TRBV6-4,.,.,TGTGCCAGCAGTGACTCCTACACAGATACGCAGTATTTT,CASSDSYTDTQYF
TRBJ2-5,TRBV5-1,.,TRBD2,TGCGCCAGCAACCCTGGGACTAGCACGGAGACCCAGTACTTC,CASNPGTSTETQYF
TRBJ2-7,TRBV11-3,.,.,TGTGCCAGCAGCCAGGGCGAGCCCCTCTCCTACGAGCAGTACTTC,CASSQGEPLSYEQYF
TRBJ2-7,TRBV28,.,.,TGTGCCAGCAGTTTATGGGAACAGGGCCAGCAGTACTTC,CASSLWEQGQQYF
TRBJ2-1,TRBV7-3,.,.,TGTGCCAGCAGCTCAGGTCCGGCTCCGGATGAGCAGTTCTTC,CASSSGPAPDEQFF
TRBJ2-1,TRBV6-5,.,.,TGTGCCAGCAGTTCTCCGACCCACGACAATGAGCAGTTCTTC,CASSSPTHDNEQFF
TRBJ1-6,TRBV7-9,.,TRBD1,TGTGCCAGCAGCGCGCAGGGGGCTGGTTCACCCCTCCACTTT,CASSAQGAGSPLHF
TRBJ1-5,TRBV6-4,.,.,TGTGCCAGCAGTGACGAATTCAACTATTGGGATCAGCCCCAGCATTTT,CASSDEFNYWDQPQHF
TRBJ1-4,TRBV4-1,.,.,TGCGCCAGCAGCCAAGATGTGGGGGCGTTTGAAAAACTGTTTTTT,CASSQDVGAFEKLFF
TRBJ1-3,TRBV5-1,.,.,TGCGCCAGCAGCTTGGGAAGGGCGGCCGGAAACACCATATATTTT,CASSLGRAAGNTIYF
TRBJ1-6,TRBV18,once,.,TGTGCCAGCTCACGACAGGACTATAATTCACCCCTCCACTTT,CASSRQDYNSPLHF
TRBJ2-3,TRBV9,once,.,TGTGCCAGCAGCGTAGATGGAGATACGCAGTATTTT,CASSVDGDTQYF
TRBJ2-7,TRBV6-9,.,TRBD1,TGTGCCAGCAGTTACTCGCCAGGGGGCGGGTACGAGCAGTACTTC,CASSYSPGGGYEQYF
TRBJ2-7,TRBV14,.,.,TGTGCCAGCAGCCAAGCGTTAGCAGGTTCTGATGAGCAGTACTTC,CASSQALAGSDEQYF
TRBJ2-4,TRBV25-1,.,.,TGTGCCAGCAGTGAGAGTGGTGCCAAAAACATTCAGTACTTC,CASSESGAKNIQYF
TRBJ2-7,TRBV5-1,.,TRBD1,TGCGCCAGCAGCTTGTTACAGGGGGCAGGGGAGCAGTACTTC,CASSLLQGAGEQYF
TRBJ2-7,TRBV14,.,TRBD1,TGTGCCAGCAGCCAGGGGACAGGGGGCTCCTACGAGCAGTACTTC,CASSQGTGGSYEQYF
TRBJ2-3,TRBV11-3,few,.,TGTGCCAGCAGCTTAGTCGTACAGACAGATACGCAGTATTTT,CASSLVVQTDTQYF
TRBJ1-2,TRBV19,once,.,TGTGCCAGTAGTATACAGTCGGCGGGACGTGGCTACACCTTC,CASSIQSAGRGYTF
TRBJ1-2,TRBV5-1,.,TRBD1,TGCGCCAGCAGCTACGGACAGGAATTATCCTATGGCTACACCTTC,CASSYGQELSYGYTF
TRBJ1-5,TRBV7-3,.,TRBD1,TGTGCCAGCAGCTTAAGACCGCGGGACAGGGGCTTTTATAGCAATCAGCCCCAGCATTTT,CASSLRPRDRGFYSNQPQHF
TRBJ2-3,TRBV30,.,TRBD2,TGTGCCTGGAGGGTAGCGGGGAGCACAGATACGCAGTATTTT,CAWRVAGSTDTQYF
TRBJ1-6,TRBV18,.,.,TGTGCCAGCTCACCGGGGCAGGGAAATTCACCCCTCCACTTT,CASSPGQGNSPLHF
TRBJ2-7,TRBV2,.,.,TGTGCCAGCAGTGATGTGGGGGCCTACGAGCAGTACTTC,CASSDVGAYEQYF
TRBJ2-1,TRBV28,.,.,TGTGCCAGCAGTTCGACTTTATCCTACAATGAGCAGTTCTTC,CASSSTLSYNEQFF